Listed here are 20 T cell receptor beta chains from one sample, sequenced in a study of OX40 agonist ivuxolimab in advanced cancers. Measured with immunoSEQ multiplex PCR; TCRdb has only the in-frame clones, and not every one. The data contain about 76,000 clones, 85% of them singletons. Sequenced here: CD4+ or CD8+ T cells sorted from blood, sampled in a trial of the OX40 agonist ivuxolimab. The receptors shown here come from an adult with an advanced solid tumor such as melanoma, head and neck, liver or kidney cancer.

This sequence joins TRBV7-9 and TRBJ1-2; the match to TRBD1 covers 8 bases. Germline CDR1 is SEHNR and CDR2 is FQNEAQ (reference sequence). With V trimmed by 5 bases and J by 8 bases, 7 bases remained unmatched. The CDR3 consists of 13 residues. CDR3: CASSRQGTEGYTF. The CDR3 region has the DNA TGTGCCAGCAGCCGACAGGGGACAGAGGGCTACACCTTC.

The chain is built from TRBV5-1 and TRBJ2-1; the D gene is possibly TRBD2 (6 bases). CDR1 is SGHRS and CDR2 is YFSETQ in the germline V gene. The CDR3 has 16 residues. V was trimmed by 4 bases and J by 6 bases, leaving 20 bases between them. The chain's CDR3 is CASSTLADLQANEQFF. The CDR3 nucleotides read TGCGCCAGCAGCACATTAGCGGATCTACAGGCCAATGAGCAGTTCTTC.

The CDR3: CASSLIAPGGTSTDTQYF. The CDR3 nucleotides read TGTGCCAGCAGCTTAATCGCTCCTGGCGGGACTAGCACAGATACGCAGTATTTT. The gene calls are TRBV7-3 and TRBJ2-3, with D possibly matching TRBD2 (6 bases). The CDR3 covers 18 residues. In germline, CDR1 is SGHTA, CDR2 FQGTGA. V gave up 1 base and J gave up 0 bases, with 17 bases separating them.

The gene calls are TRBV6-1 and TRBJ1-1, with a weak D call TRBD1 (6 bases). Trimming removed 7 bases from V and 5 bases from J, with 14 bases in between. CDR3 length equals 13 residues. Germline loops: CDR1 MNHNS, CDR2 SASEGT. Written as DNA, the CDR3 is TGTGCCAGCACACAGGGAGTGGTGACTGAAGCTTTCTTT. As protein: CASTQGVVTEAFF.

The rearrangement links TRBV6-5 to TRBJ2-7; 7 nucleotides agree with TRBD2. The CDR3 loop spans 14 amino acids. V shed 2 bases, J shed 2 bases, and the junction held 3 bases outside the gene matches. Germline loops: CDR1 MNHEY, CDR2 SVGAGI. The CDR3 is CASSYAGEAYEQYF. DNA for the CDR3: TGTGCCAGCAGTTACGCGGGGGAGGCCTACGAGCAGTACTTC.

CDR3 coding DNA: TGTGCCAGCACCCACGAGGGAGTCGCTGGAAACACCATATATTTT. Protein sequence: CASTHEGVAGNTIYF. This chain connects TRBV9 to TRBJ1-3; D not resolved. Trimming left V 6 bases short and J 2 bases short, with 15 bases between. This CDR3 contains 15 residues. Germline V gene sequence: CDR1 SGDLS, CDR2 YYNGEE.

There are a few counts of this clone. CDR3 nucleotide sequence: TGTGCCAGCAGCCTTGACCGGGCCAGTCAGCCCCAGCATTTT. This translates into CASSLDRASQPQHF. This chain joins TRBV7-2 and TRBJ1-5; D is unresolved. V lost 5 bases and J 6 bases, leaving 14 bases between the germline ends. There are 14 residues in the CDR3. Germline V gene data show CDR1 as SGHTA and CDR2 as FQGNSA. The full variable domain, its missing parts supplied by reference TRBV7-2 and TRBJ1-5, is GAGVSQSPSNKVTEKGKDVELRCDPISGHTALYWYRQSLGQGLEFLIYFQGNSAPDKSGLPSDRFSAERTGGSVSTLTIQRTQQEDSAVYLCASSLDRASQPQHFGDGTRLSIL.

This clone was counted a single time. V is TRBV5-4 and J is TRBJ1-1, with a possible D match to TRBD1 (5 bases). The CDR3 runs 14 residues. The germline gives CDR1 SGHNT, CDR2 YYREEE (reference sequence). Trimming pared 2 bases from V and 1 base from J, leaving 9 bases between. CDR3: CASSFPGQNTEAFF. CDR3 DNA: TGTGCCAGCAGCTTTCCTGGACAGAACACTGAAGCTTTCTTT.

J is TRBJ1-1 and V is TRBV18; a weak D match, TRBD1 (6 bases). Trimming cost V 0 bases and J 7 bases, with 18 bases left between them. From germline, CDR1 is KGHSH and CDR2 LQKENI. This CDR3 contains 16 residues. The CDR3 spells CASSPPSGVGKSEAFF. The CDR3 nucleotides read TGTGCCAGCTCACCACCATCAGGGGTAGGAAAGAGTGAAGCTTTCTTT.

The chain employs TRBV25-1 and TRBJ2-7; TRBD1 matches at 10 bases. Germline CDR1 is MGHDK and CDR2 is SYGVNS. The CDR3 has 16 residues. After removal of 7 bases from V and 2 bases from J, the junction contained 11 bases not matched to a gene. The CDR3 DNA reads TGTGCCAGCAAGAACAATAGCGGGACAGGGGCCTACGAGCAGTACTTC. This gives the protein CASKNNSGTGAYEQYF.

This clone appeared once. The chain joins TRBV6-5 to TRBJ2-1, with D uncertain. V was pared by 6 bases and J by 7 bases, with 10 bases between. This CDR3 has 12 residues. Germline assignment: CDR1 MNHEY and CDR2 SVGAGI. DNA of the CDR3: TGTGCCAGCAGACCTACATGGAATGAGCAGTTCTTC. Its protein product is CASRPTWNEQFF.

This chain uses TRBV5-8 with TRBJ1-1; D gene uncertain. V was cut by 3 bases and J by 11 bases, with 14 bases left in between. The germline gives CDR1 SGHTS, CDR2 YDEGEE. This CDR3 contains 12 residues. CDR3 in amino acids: CASSYGALGAFF. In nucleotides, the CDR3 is TGTGCCAGCAGCTACGGCGCCCTGGGGGCTTTCTTT.

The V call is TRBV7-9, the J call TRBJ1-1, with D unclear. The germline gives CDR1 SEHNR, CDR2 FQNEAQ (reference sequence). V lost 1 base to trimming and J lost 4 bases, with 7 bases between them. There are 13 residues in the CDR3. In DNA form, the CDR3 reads TGTGCCAGCAGCTTAGAATGGCTCACTGAAGCTTTCTTT. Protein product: CASSLEWLTEAFF.

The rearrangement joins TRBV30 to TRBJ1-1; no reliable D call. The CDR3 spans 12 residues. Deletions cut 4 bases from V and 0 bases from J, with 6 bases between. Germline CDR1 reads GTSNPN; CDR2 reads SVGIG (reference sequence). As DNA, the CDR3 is TGTGCCTGGAAAATGGTGAACACTGAAGCTTTCTTT. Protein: CAWKMVNTEAFF.

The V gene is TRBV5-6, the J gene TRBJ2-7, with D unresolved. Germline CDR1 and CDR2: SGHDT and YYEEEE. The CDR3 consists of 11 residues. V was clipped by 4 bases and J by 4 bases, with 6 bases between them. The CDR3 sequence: CASSRFYEQYF. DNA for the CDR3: TGTGCCAGCAGCCGATTTTACGAGCAGTACTTC.

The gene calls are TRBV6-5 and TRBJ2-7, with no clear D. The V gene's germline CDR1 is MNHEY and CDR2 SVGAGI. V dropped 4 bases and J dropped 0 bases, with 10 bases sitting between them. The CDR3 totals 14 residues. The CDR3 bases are TGTGCCAGCAGTTCCCCCAGGATCTCCTACGAGCAGTACTTC. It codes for CASSSPRISYEQYF.

The CDR3 DNA sequence: TGTGCCAGCAGCCAATCGGGCGCCGTGGCTAGCGGGGGGATCGAGCAAGAGACCCAGTACTTC. As protein: CASSQSGAVASGGIEQETQYF. The chain employs TRBV4-2 and TRBJ2-5, with 11 bases aligning to TRBD2. Germline V gene lookup returns CDR1 LGHNA and CDR2 YNFKEQ. CDR3 length: 21 residues. With V trimmed by 2 bases and J by 2 bases, 19 bases remained unmatched.

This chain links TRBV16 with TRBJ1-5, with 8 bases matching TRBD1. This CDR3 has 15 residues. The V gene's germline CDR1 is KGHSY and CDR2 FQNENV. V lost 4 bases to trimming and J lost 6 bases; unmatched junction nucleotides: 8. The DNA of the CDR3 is TGTGCCAGCAGCCGAGGACAGGGTTCGGGTCAGCCCCAGCATTTT. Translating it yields CASSRGQGSGQPQHF.

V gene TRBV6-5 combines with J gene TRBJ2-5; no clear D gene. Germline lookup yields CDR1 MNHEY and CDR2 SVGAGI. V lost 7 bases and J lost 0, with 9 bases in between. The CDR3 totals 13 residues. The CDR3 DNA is TGTGCCAGCACCCGGTCCTACCAAGAGACCCAGTACTTC. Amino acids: CASTRSYQETQYF.

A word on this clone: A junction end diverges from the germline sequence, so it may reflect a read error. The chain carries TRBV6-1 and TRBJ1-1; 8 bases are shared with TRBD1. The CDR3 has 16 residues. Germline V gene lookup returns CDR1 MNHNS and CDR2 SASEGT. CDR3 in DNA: TGTGCCATCAGTGAGTGGGGGGGGACAGGGAACACTGAAGCTTTCTTT. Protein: CAISEWGGTGNTEAFF.